Each of the 26 T cell receptor beta chains below was sequenced from the same sample in a study of beta chain features in type 1 diabetes. What was sequenced were expressed TCRB transcripts, since all of the isolated RNA had been reverse transcribed. The assay was immunoSEQ multiplex PCR, and TCRdb's table has in-frame clones only and misses some. The top ten clones hold about 0.086% of a sample with hundreds of thousands of clones, about a sixth of them seen once. The sequenced material came from naive CD4+ T cells from blood. The receptors come from a man between 18 and 35 years old in good health.

The chain carries TRBV4-2 and TRBJ1-1; a weak D match, TRBD1 (5 bases). CDR1 LGHNA and CDR2 YNFKEQ come from the germline V gene. The CDR3 runs 16 residues. Trimming took off 4 bases at V and 0 bases at J, with 15 bases between the two ends. As DNA, the CDR3 is TGTGCCAGCAGCCCCGGGAGGGGTGCCATGAACACTGAAGCTTTCTTT. Residues: CASSPGRGAMNTEAFF.

This clone has only a few counts. This chain uses TRBV9 with TRBJ2-7; D is perhaps TRBD1 (6 bases). This CDR3 spans 15 amino acids. CDR1 is SGDLS, CDR2 YYNGEE, per germline. V was shortened by 2 bases and J by 2 bases, with 14 bases between the two germline ends. The CDR3: CASSVQGQGAYEQYF. The CDR3 DNA reads as TGTGCCAGCAGCGTTCAGGGGCAGGGCGCCTACGAGCAGTACTTC.

This clone was seen more than once but under ten times. The J gene is TRBJ1-1, the V gene TRBV4-1, with no clear D. Trimming shortened V by 5 bases and J by 5 bases, and 12 bases separated the two germline ends. The germline V gene has CDR1 MGHRA and CDR2 YSYEKL. The CDR3 spans 13 residues. This chain's CDR3 is CASSYFRGTEAFF. CDR3 bases: TGCGCCAGCAGCTACTTTCGGGGAACTGAAGCTTTCTTT.

The chain uses TRBV4-3 and TRBJ2-5; D unclear. CDR3 length: 14 residues. Germline V gives CDR1 LGHNA, CDR2 YSLEER. Trimming left V 4 bases short and J 7 bases short, with 16 bases between. The CDR3 nucleotides read TGCGCCAGCAGCCCTCAGGTCCCGGTGGGGACCCAGTACTTC. Its translation: CASSPQVPVGTQYF.

This clone was counted a few times. Here the CDR3 DNA reads TGTGCCAGCAGCTTAGGGCCCGCTGGGGGCAATCAGCCCCAGCATTTT. Its translation is CASSLGPAGGNQPQHF. The chain carries TRBV7-2 and TRBJ1-5; D call uncertain. The germline gives CDR1 SGHTA, CDR2 FQGNSA. This CDR3 spans 16 amino acids. The ends were cut back, 1 base at V and 2 bases at J, with 12 bases in the middle.

The chain joins TRBV7-6 to TRBJ2-6; D gene unclear. Germline loops: CDR1 SGHVS, CDR2 FNYEAQ. The CDR3 has 15 amino acids. Trimming pared 0 bases from V and 4 bases from J, leaving 7 bases between. CDR3 bases: TGTGCCAGCAGCTTAGCGCTTTCAGGGGCCAACGTCCTGACTTTC. Protein sequence: CASSLALSGANVLTF.

This clone has only a few counts. The chain employs TRBV6-1 and TRBJ1-5; 8 bases match TRBD1. The CDR3 totals 17 residues. Germline CDR1 reads MNHNS; CDR2 reads SASEGT. V gave up 2 bases and J gave up 4 bases; unmatched junction bases: 10. Written as DNA, the CDR3 is TGTGCCAGCAGTGAAAATTCAGGGGGCCGAGGTAATCAGCCCCAGCATTTT. Its protein product is CASSENSGGRGNQPQHF.

This chain connects TRBV5-6 to TRBJ2-5; TRBD2 is a possible D gene (5 bases). CDR3 length: 14 residues. Germline-derived CDR1 and CDR2 are SGHDT and YYEEEE. The V end was cut by 4 bases, the J end by 6 bases, with 16 bases between. The CDR3 region is CASSPLRGRQTQYF. CDR3 nucleotide sequence: TGTGCCAGCAGCCCCCTTCGGGGTAGACAGACCCAGTACTTC.

The gene calls are TRBV13 and TRBJ2-1; 7 bases align to TRBD2. CDR3 size: 15 residues. V trimming: 6 bases; J trimming: 2 bases; junction bases outside the gene matches: 7. Germline-derived CDR1 and CDR2 are PRHDT and FYEKMQ (reference sequence). The CDR3 sequence is CASRPLAKTYNEQFF. The CDR3, as DNA: TGTGCCAGCAGGCCACTAGCGAAAACCTACAATGAGCAGTTCTTC.

This chain uses TRBV5-1 with TRBJ2-7; maybe TRBD1 (6 bases). The CDR3 is 14 residues long. Germline V gives CDR1 SGHRS, CDR2 YFSETQ. The ends were cut back, 4 bases at V and 2 bases at J, with 13 bases in the middle. In DNA, the CDR3 is TGCGCCAGCAGCCCGCAGGGGTCCACCTACGAGCAGTACTTC. Translated: CASSPQGSTYEQYF.

This clone was recorded a few times. This rearrangement joins TRBV18 to TRBJ1-1; possibly TRBD1 for D (5 bases). Germline CDR1 reads KGHSH; CDR2 reads LQKENI. V was clipped by 2 bases and J by 1 base, with 14 bases between them. There are 16 residues in the CDR3. As DNA, the CDR3 is TGTGCCAGCTCACCAAGGTCCGGGGCTAAGAACACTGAAGCTTTCTTT. This sequence encodes CASSPRSGAKNTEAFF.

This clone has just a few counts. J is TRBJ1-2 and V is TRBV15, with D unclear. Germline loops: CDR1 LNHNV, CDR2 YYDKDF (reference sequence). CDR3 length: 14 amino acids. Trimming removed 4 bases from V and 5 bases from J, with 14 bases in between. The CDR3 DNA sequence: TGTGCCACCAGCAAGGCCGGGAGTCAATATGGCTACACCTTC. It translates to CATSKAGSQYGYTF.

This chain joins TRBV27 and TRBJ1-6; 9 bases line up with TRBD1. The CDR3 has 15 amino acids. Trimming at V came to 7 bases and at J to 11 bases, leaving 12 bases not matched to a gene. From germline, CDR1 is MNHEY and CDR2 SMNVEV (reference sequence). The chain's CDR3 is CASTSGGQGLPPLHF. The DNA for the CDR3 is TGTGCCAGCACCTCAGGGGGACAGGGTTTGCCACCCCTCCACTTT.

This clone appeared many times. The sample has other DNA sequences that encode this CDR3 too. The chain links TRBV10-3 to TRBJ2-5; D remains ambiguous. Trimming took off 0 bases at V and 2 bases at J, with 1 base between the two ends. CDR1 ENHRY and CDR2 SYGVKD come from the germline V gene. CDR3 length equals 12 residues. CDR3 coding DNA: TGTGCCATCAGTGAGTCTCAAGAGACCCAGTACTTC. This codes for CAISESQETQYF.

This chain uses TRBV28 with TRBJ2-5, with 7 bases identical to TRBD1. This CDR3 is built from 13 residues. V lost 6 bases to trimming and J lost 5 bases; unmatched junction nucleotides: 6. Looked up from germline, CDR1 is MDHEN and CDR2 is SYDVKM. CDR3 loop: CASRTGVPETQYF. The CDR3 DNA sequence: TGTGCCAGCAGAACAGGGGTCCCCGAGACCCAGTACTTC.

The rearrangement uses TRBV23-1 and TRBJ1-1; D may be TRBD1 (5 bases). TRBV23-1 is labeled an ORF, and its function is uncertain. The CDR3 consists of 15 residues. V shed 2 bases and J shed 1 base, with 11 bases lying between them. The CDR3 DNA is TGCGCCAGCAGTCAACCGGGGCAGCAGAACACTGAAGCTTTCTTT. Residues: CASSQPGQQNTEAFF.

The gene calls are TRBV7-2 and TRBJ1-2; D is ambiguous. Deletions cut 1 base from V and 8 bases from J, with 14 bases between. CDR3 length: 14 residues. Germline CDR1 SGHTA, CDR2 FQGNSA. The CDR3 here is CASSLGRGLRGYTF. CDR3 sequence (DNA): TGTGCCAGCAGCTTAGGACGCGGGCTAAGAGGCTACACCTTC.

The V and J genes are TRBV10-3 and TRBJ1-5, with 8 nucleotides matching TRBD1. The V segment lost 3 bases and the J segment 5 bases; nucleotides outside the gene matches: 6. Germline V lookup: CDR1 ENHRY, CDR2 SYGVKD. The CDR3 consists of 15 residues. The chain's CDR3 is CAISEGGQDYQPQHF. In DNA, the CDR3 is TGTGCCATCAGTGAAGGGGGACAGGATTATCAGCCCCAGCATTTT.

J is TRBJ2-5 and V is TRBV7-2, with unresolved D. V dropped 4 bases and J dropped 4 bases, with 13 bases sitting between them. The CDR3 sequence is 14 residues long. The germline CDR1 and CDR2 sequences are SGHTA and FQGNSA. Written as DNA, the CDR3 is TGTGCCAGCAGCTCCCGTAGGGCTTCAGAGACCCAGTACTTC. Encoded protein: CASSSRRASETQYF. The variable domain in full, with the rest retrieved from reference TRBV7-2 and TRBJ2-5, is GAGVSQSPSNKVTEKGKDVELRCDPISGHTALYWYRQSLGQGLEFLIYFQGNSAPDKSGLPSDRFSAERTGGSVSTLTIQRTQQEDSAVYLCASSSRRASETQYFGPGTRLLVL.

This rearrangement joins TRBV9 to TRBJ1-5; D remains unclear. The CDR3 spans 13 residues. Between the trimmed V and J ends, which lost 7 bases and 6 bases, there was a span of 14 bases. Germline V gene sequence: CDR1 SGDLS, CDR2 YYNGEE. The CDR3: CASSREGSQPQHF. Here the CDR3 DNA reads TGTGCCAGCTCGAGGGAAGGGAGTCAGCCCCAGCATTTT.

This clone was detected only a few times. The rearrangement uses TRBV5-4 and TRBJ2-7, with 10 nucleotides matching TRBD1. The trim removed 6 bases at V and 5 bases at J, leaving 14 bases unmatched. Germline V gene lookup returns CDR1 SGHNT and CDR2 YYREEE (reference sequence). The length of the CDR3 is 16 residues. CDR3 protein: CASTLNLDRGWDEQYF. In DNA form, the CDR3 reads TGTGCCAGCACCCTGAACTTGGACAGGGGGTGGGACGAGCAGTACTTC.

This sequence joins TRBV9 and TRBJ2-3; 8 bases align to TRBD2. Unmatched junction bases numbered 7, after V lost 4 bases and J lost 3 bases. Germline CDR1 and CDR2: SGDLS and YYNGEE. The CDR3 has 15 amino acids. The CDR3 bases are TGTGCCAGCAGCCCCCCGGGGGGGGTGACAGATACGCAGTATTTT. It codes for CASSPPGGVTDTQYF.

A few counts support this clone. This rearrangement joins TRBV5-4 to TRBJ2-5; D remains ambiguous. The V and J ends lost 2 bases and 0 bases respectively, with 8 bases between them. The CDR3 is 14 amino acids. CDR1 and CDR2 (germline): SGHNT, YYREEE (reference sequence). For the CDR3, the DNA is TGTGCCAGCAGCTTTAACACGGACCAAGAGACCCAGTACTTC. It specifies CASSFNTDQETQYF.

J is TRBJ1-1 and V is TRBV6-6; no clear D gene. CDR3 length equals 14 residues. Germline CDR1 is MNHNY and CDR2 is SVGAGI (reference sequence). Trimming shortened V by 2 bases and J by 1 base, and 8 bases separated the two germline ends. The CDR3 DNA reads as TGTGCCAGCAGTTACGGGCAGGCGAACACTGAAGCTTTCTTT. Translation: CASSYGQANTEAFF.

CDR3: CASSPGLAGLTDTQYF. In DNA, the CDR3 is TGTGCCAGCAGTCCCGGACTAGCGGGGCTCACAGATACGCAGTATTTT. This chain links TRBV28 with TRBJ2-3; 12 nucleotides align to TRBD2. Germline-derived CDR1 and CDR2 are MDHEN and SYDVKM. The CDR3 has 16 amino acids. The V and J ends lost 5 bases and 2 bases, in that order; junction bases with no gene match: 5.

This clone was detected ten times or more. V gene TRBV23-1 combines with J gene TRBJ2-7; D is unclear. TRBV23-1 is identified as an open reading frame with a role that is uncertain. The V end was cut by 2 bases, the J end by 4 bases, with 12 bases between. This CDR3 contains 14 residues. CDR3 residues: CASSQHRSLYEQYF. CDR3 DNA: TGCGCCAGCAGTCAACATCGCAGCCTATACGAGCAGTACTTC.